These 10 T cell receptor beta chains were sequenced from one sample in a study of vaccination and CD4 T cells after COVID-19. Their cognate antigens are unknown. The sample's treatment: approximately 11-day PBMC culture with coronavirus spike peptide pools or control peptides (ViraFEST assay). The Oncomine TCR Beta short-read assay sequenced DNA from cultured CD4+ T cells. TCRdb processed the PCR reads anew with MiXCR; each CDR3 protein has one entry. The table records under 15,000 distinct CDR3 sequences, under 55% of them present only once. This sample comprised CD4+ T cells from blood, cultured in vitro, obtained before SARS-CoV-2 vaccination. The receptors stem from a human donor who had recovered from COVID-19.

This chain links TRBV7-2 with TRBJ1-3; D may be TRBD1 (6 bases). This CDR3 spans 16 amino acids. V shed 2 bases and J shed 3 bases, with 14 bases lying between them. From germline, CDR1 is SGHTA and CDR2 FQGNSA. In DNA form, the CDR3 reads TGTGCCAGCAGCTTAAGGGGCAGGGGATTTGGAAACACCATATATTTT. Its translation: CASSLRGRGFGNTIYF.

J is TRBJ1-1 and V is TRBV20-1; D may be TRBD1 (6 bases). The germline V gene has CDR1 DFQATT and CDR2 SNEGSKA (reference sequence). This CDR3 has 15 residues. The V and J ends lost 3 bases and 4 bases respectively, with 18 bases between them. The CDR3 protein is CSASQGGGIITEAFF. CDR3 DNA sequence: TGCAGTGCTAGTCAGGGAGGGGGGATAATCACTGAAGCTTTCTTT.

The chain combines TRBV20-1 with TRBJ2-5, with 9 bases identical to TRBD2. V was clipped by 2 bases and J by 0 bases; unmatched bases: 7. This CDR3 contains 16 residues. From germline, CDR1 is DFQATT and CDR2 SNEGSKA (reference sequence). The CDR3 sequence is CSARRLAEEYQETQYF. The CDR3 nucleotides read TGCAGTGCTAGACGACTAGCGGAGGAGTACCAAGAGACCCAGTACTTC.

This clonotype appeared a few times. The chain links TRBV7-9 to TRBJ1-2, with TRBD1 matching over 8 bases. The ends lost 5 bases at V and 8 bases at J; junction bases unmatched: 13. The CDR3 is 15 amino acids. Germline-derived CDR1 and CDR2 are SEHNR and FQNEAQ (reference sequence). The CDR3 nucleotides are TGTGCCAGCAGCCATCAGACAGGGGAGGTTAGCGGCTACACCTTC. Protein: CASSHQTGEVSGYTF.

The chain carries TRBV6-1 and TRBJ2-7, with D perhaps assigned TRBD1 or TRBD2 (5 bases each). The CDR3 has 13 amino acids. Germline loops: CDR1 MNHNS, CDR2 SASEGT. Trimming removed 5 bases from V and 2 bases from J, with 10 bases in between. CDR3 loop: CASSRDGTYEQYF. In nucleotides, the CDR3 is TGTGCCAGCAGTAGGGACGGGACCTACGAGCAGTACTTC.

This clonotype has a handful of counts. The chain is built from TRBV7-3 and TRBJ1-6; 9 nucleotides align to TRBD1. The J segment lost 9 bases and the V segment lost 3 bases, leaving 0 bases of the junction unmatched. The CDR3 covers 13 residues. Germline CDR1 and CDR2: SGHTA and FQGTGA. CDR3 in DNA: TGTGCCAGCAGCTTGGACAGGGGTTCACCCCTCCACTTT. Translation: CASSLDRGSPLHF.

In regard to this clonotype: A much larger clone lies one base from this, so it may be a read error. This chain uses TRBV11-3 with TRBJ2-7, with 11 bases matching TRBD2. Germline assignment: CDR1 SGHNT and CDR2 YENEEA. The CDR3 consists of 15 residues. The V and J ends lost 8 bases and 0 bases, in that order; junction bases with no gene match: 6. The CDR3 DNA sequence: TGTGCCAGCGGCCCCGGGACTAGCGGCTCCTACGAGCAGTACTTC. Translating gives CASGPGTSGSYEQYF.

This chain connects TRBV2 to TRBJ2-5, with TRBD2 identical over 9 bases. From germline, CDR1 is SNHLY and CDR2 FYNNEI. V lost 11 bases to trimming and J lost 6 bases; unmatched junction nucleotides: 7. The CDR3 runs to 12 residues. The CDR3 loop reads CARGTSIQTQYF. In DNA form, the CDR3 reads TGTGCCCGGGGGACTAGCATCCAGACCCAGTACTTC.

This clonotype has a handful of counts. The chain joins TRBV20-1 to TRBJ2-1, with 7 bases identical to TRBD1. The CDR3 extends over 13 amino acids. The trim removed 5 bases at V and 9 bases at J, leaving 10 bases unmatched. From germline, CDR1 is DFQATT and CDR2 SNEGSKA (reference sequence). In nucleotides, the CDR3 is TGCAGTGCTGGAGGACAGGCCTTGGTTGAGCAGTTCTTC. Translation gives CSAGGQALVEQFF.

The chain joins TRBV7-3 to TRBJ2-3, with 7 bases that match TRBD1. The V segment lost 5 bases and the J segment 4 bases; nucleotides outside the gene matches: 6. The germline V gene has CDR1 SGHTA and CDR2 FQGTGA. The CDR3 length is 14 residues. The CDR3 nucleotides are TGTGCCAGCAGCAAAACAGGGGCCGCAGATACGCAGTATTTT. It specifies CASSKTGAADTQYF.